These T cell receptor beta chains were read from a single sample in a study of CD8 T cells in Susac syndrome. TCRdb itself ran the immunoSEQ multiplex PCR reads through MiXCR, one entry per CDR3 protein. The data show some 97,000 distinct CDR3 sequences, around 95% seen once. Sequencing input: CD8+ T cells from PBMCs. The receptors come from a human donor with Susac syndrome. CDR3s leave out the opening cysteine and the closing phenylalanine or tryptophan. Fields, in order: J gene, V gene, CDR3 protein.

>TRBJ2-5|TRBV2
ASSELAWRAQY
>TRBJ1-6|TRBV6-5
ASSYQPPPNNSPLH
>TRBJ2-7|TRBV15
ATSIGLAGVWYEQY
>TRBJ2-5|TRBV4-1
ASSQVLTTETQY
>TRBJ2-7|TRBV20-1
SARRTTAHEQY
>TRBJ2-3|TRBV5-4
ASSLQGSDTQY
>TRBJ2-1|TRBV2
ASSGWGQFFLNEQF
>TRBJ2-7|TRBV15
ATSTGTGGPYEQY
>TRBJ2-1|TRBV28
ASKILAGRYNEQF
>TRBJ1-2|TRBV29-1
SVVDLYGYT
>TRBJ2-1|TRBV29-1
SGTSIAVISYNEQF
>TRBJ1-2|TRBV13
ASSLQGAYGYT
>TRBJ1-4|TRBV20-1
SARVRAPNEKLF
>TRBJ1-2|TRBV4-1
ASSQTAGSNYGYT
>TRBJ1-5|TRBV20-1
SARQGRGNQPQH
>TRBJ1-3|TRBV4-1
ASSPGGGSGNTIY
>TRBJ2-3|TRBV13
ASSFRDRGLYTDTQY
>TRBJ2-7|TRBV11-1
ASSLNGKIRGEQY
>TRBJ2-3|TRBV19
ATADWSGRPTDTQY
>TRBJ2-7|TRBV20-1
SATLRTYEQY
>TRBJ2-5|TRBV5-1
ASSPDRVGFETQY
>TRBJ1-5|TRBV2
ASSNTSWGNQPQH
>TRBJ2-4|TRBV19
ASSMSPPAKNIQY
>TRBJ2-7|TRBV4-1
ASSLRRGESYEQY
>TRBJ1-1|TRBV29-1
SVELGDTEAF
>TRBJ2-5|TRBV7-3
ASSLTGTGETQY
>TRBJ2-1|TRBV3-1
ASSQGRGDSYNEQF
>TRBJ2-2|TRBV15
ATSSFNTGELF
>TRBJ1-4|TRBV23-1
ASRWTGEDEKLF
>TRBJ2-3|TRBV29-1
SVHQTSTDTQY
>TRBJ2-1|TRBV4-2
ASSQPLAGGPQNEQF
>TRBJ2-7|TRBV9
ASSVTTGVYEQY
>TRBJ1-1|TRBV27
ASRWGQGLNTEAF
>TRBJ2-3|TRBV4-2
ASSQLYRREPDTQY
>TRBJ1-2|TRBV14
ASSQSRWGYT
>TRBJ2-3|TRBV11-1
ASSPVAQTHTDTQY
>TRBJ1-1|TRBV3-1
ASSQGTNTEAF
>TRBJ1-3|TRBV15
ATSRPFRQLSGNTIY
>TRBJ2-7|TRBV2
ASWTSGGYEQY
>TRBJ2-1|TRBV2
ASNRGGEVNEQF
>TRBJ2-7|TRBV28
ASSFNEQY
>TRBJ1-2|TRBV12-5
ASGLIAGSSNYGYT
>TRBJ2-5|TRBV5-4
ASSYQQGVQETQY
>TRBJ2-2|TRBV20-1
SARDLPLTGELF
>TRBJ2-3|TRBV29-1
SVDPGQEYTDTQY
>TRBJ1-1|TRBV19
ASSTRGGEAF
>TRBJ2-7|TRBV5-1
ASSLSWGHTNEQY
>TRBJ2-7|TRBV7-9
ASSFPGSHEQY